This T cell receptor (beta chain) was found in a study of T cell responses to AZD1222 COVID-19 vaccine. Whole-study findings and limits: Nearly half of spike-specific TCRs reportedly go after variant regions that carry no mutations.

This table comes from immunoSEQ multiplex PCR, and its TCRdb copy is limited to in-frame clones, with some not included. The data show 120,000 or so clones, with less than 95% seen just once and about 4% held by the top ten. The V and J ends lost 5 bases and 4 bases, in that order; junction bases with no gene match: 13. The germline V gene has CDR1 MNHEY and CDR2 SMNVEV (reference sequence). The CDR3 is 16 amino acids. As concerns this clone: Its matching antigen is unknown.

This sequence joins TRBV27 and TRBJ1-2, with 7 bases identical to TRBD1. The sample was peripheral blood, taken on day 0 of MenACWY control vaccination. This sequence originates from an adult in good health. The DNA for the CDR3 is TGTGCCAGCAGTCCATCCAGGGGGAGGTTCGCCTATGGCTACACCTTC. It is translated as CASSPSRGRFAYGYTF.